A single sample gave rise to the 24 T cell receptor beta chains below, sequenced in a study of blood T cell repertoires in COVID-19. Repertoires were generated with immunoSEQ multiplex PCR, while TCRdb's copy carries only in-frame clones and drops some. The table has around 110,000 clones, approximately 84% seen once. Material for sequencing was peripheral blood. These receptor sequences come from a man in his 70s with active or convalescent COVID-19.

The CDR3 nucleotides are TGTGCCAGCAGTGTGAGGGACAGGGGTGTTGGTTCACCCCTCCACTTT. This gives the protein CASSVRDRGVGSPLHF. The gene calls are TRBV6-1 and TRBJ1-6; 10 bases fit TRBD1. The ends lost 4 bases at V and 9 bases at J; junction bases unmatched: 9. Per germline, CDR1 MNHNS and CDR2 SASEGT. This CDR3 spans 16 amino acids.

The CDR3 is CAISENPAGSNEKLFF. The DNA of the CDR3 is TGTGCCATCAGTGAGAATCCGGCAGGGTCTAATGAAAAACTGTTTTTT. This rearrangement joins TRBV10-3 to TRBJ1-4; TRBD1 might be the D (5 bases). Germline lookup yields CDR1 ENHRY and CDR2 SYGVKD. Deletions cut 2 bases from V and 3 bases from J, with 13 bases between. The CDR3 is 16 amino acids.

This chain joins TRBV9 and TRBJ2-4; 8 bases are shared with TRBD2. CDR3 length equals 13 residues. Per germline, CDR1 SGDLS and CDR2 YYNGEE. The trim removed 4 bases at V and 8 bases at J, leaving 5 bases unmatched. CDR3 loop: CASSRAGADIQYF. CDR3 DNA: TGTGCCAGCAGCCGAGCGGGAGCGGACATTCAGTACTTC.

V and J are TRBV10-3 and TRBJ1-2; TRBD1 is a possible D gene (5 bases). The CDR3 totals 13 residues. V was clipped by 6 bases and J by 4 bases, with 12 bases between them. CDR1 and CDR2 (germline): ENHRY, SYGVKD. The CDR3 sequence is CAIRTQGVYGYTF. CDR3 DNA sequence: TGTGCCATCAGGACCCAAGGGGTCTATGGCTACACCTTC.

This chain joins TRBV18 and TRBJ1-1; possible D gene TRBD1, 5 bases. Deletions cut 3 bases from V and 2 bases from J, with 13 bases between. In germline, CDR1 is KGHSH, CDR2 LQKENI. The CDR3 covers 15 residues. This chain's CDR3 is CASSPGMGGNTEAFF. CDR3 in DNA: TGTGCCAGCTCACCGGGGATGGGGGGAAACACTGAAGCTTTCTTT. The variable domain in full, completed from reference TRBV18 and TRBJ1-1, reads NAGVMQNPRHLVRRRGQEARLRCSPMKGHSHVYWYRQLPEEGLKFMVYLQKENIIDESGMPKERFSAEFPKEGPSILRIQQVVRGDSAAYFCASSPGMGGNTEAFFGQGTRLTVV.

This clone showed up many times. V is TRBV21-1 and J is TRBJ1-2; TRBD1 is the table's D call and was not checked against the DNA. TRBV21-1 constitutes a pseudogene. The CDR3 covers 17 residues. CDR3 bases: TGTGCCAGCAGCAAAGTGTTAGGAGGGGGCCGTGGCTATGGCTACACCTTC. As protein: CASSKVLGGGRGYGYTF.

The CDR3, as DNA: TGCGCCAGCAGCATTGGGCCCCAAGGCAATGAGCAGTTCTTC. Amino acid sequence: CASSIGPQGNEQFF. The V and J genes are TRBV5-1 and TRBJ2-1; D call uncertain. Trimming cost V 4 bases and J 6 bases, with 14 bases left between them. CDR3 length equals 14 residues. CDR1 and CDR2 from the germline V gene are SGHRS and YFSETQ.

This clone has more than one count but fewer than ten. The chain combines TRBV28 with TRBJ1-1; a possible D gene is TRBD1 (5 bases). V lost 8 bases to trimming and J lost 4 bases, with 11 bases between them. Germline V lookup: CDR1 MDHEN, CDR2 SYDVKM. The CDR3 runs 12 residues. The CDR3 spells CASPGPGTEAFF. In DNA form, the CDR3 reads TGTGCCAGCCCAGGGCCTGGCACTGAAGCTTTCTTT.

The CDR3 spells CASNTKALPTKQYF. CDR3 nucleotides: TGTGCCAGCAATACTAAGGCCCTACCCACAAAGCAGTACTTC. This chain connects TRBV6-5 to TRBJ2-7; the D is unclear. This CDR3 region has 14 residues. V dropped 7 bases and J dropped 8 bases, with 21 bases sitting between them. The germline V gene has CDR1 MNHEY and CDR2 SVGAGI.

This chain links TRBV7-3 with TRBJ2-3, with 10 bases matching TRBD2. Germline V gene lookup returns CDR1 SGHTA and CDR2 FQGTGA. The CDR3 is 15 residues long. V was clipped by 2 bases and J by 1 base; unmatched bases: 0. This chain's CDR3 is CASSLLAGGTDTQYF. CDR3 in DNA: TGTGCCAGCAGCTTACTAGCGGGGGGCACAGATACGCAGTATTTT.

This clone was seen a single time. The chain combines TRBV3-1 (or the pseudogene TRBV3-2) with TRBJ2-1; 14 bases line up with TRBD2. CDR3 length: 17 residues. V trimming: 3 bases; J trimming: 6 bases; junction bases outside the gene matches: 7. In germline, CDR1 is LGHDT, CDR2 YNNKEL (reference sequence). This CDR3 is CASSQGTSGRLGNEQFF. In DNA form, the CDR3 reads TGTGCCAGCAGCCAGGGGACTAGCGGGAGATTGGGCAATGAGCAGTTCTTC.

J is TRBJ1-2 and V is TRBV5-1; TRBD1 matches 10 bases. Germline V gene data show CDR1 as SGHRS and CDR2 as YFSETQ. The CDR3 consists of 14 residues. The J segment lost 7 bases and the V segment lost 4 bases, leaving 7 bases of the junction unmatched. The CDR3 loop is CASSPGTGEVGYTF. Written as DNA, the CDR3 is TGCGCCAGCAGCCCTGGGACAGGGGAGGTTGGCTACACCTTC.

The chain is built from TRBV11-2 and TRBJ1-1; 11 bases are a match to TRBD1. The V gene's germline CDR1 is SGHAT and CDR2 FQNNGV. The CDR3 consists of 15 residues. V lost 3 bases, J lost 2 bases, and 2 bases stayed unmatched. CDR3 coding DNA: TGTGCCAGCAGCTTTGGGACAGGGGGAAACACTGAAGCTTTCTTT. Amino acid sequence: CASSFGTGGNTEAFF.

Of note for this clone: Additional DNA sequences in this sample encode the identical CDR3. The rearrangement links TRBV2 to TRBJ2-2, with 13 bases aligning to TRBD2. With V trimmed by 8 bases and J by 1 base, 1 base remained unmatched. The CDR3 length is 15 residues. CDR1 is SNHLY, CDR2 FYNNEI, per germline. CDR3 DNA: TGTGCCAGCCGGACTAGCGGGGGGAACACCGGGGAGCTGTTTTTT. This codes for CASRTSGGNTGELFF. The whole variable domain, remainder taken from reference TRBV2 and TRBJ2-2, is EPEVTQTPSHQVTQMGQEVILRCVPISNHLYFYWYRQILGQKVEFLVSFYNNEISEKSEIFDDQFSVERPDGSNFTLKIRSTKLEDSAMYFCASRTSGGNTGELFFGEGSRLTVL.

This clone has a handful of counts. The gene calls are TRBV30 and TRBJ2-2; the match to TRBD1 covers 7 bases. V lost 2 bases, J lost 6 bases, and 6 bases stayed unmatched. CDR1 is GTSNPN, CDR2 SVGIG, per germline (reference sequence). The CDR3 loop spans 14 amino acids. This CDR3 reads CAWSTGVEAGELFF. As DNA, the CDR3 is TGTGCCTGGAGTACAGGGGTGGAGGCCGGGGAGCTGTTTTTT.

V gene TRBV5-1 combines with J gene TRBJ2-5; 13 bases map to TRBD2. V shed 0 bases and J 2 bases; nucleotides not matched to a gene: 4. CDR1 and CDR2 (germline): SGHRS, YFSETQ. This CDR3 has 17 residues. CDR3 in amino acids: CASSLAGLAGAQETQYF. The DNA for the CDR3 is TGCGCCAGCAGCTTGGCCGGACTAGCGGGGGCTCAAGAGACCCAGTACTTC.

The rearrangement joins TRBV29-1 to TRBJ2-3, with 7 bases lining up with TRBD1. This CDR3 contains 13 residues. The ends lost 3 bases at V and 2 bases at J; junction bases unmatched: 2. Per the germline V gene, CDR1 is SQVTM and CDR2 is ANQGSEA. CDR3 sequence (DNA): TGCAGCGTTGAGACAGGGATCACAGATACGCAGTATTTT. As protein: CSVETGITDTQYF.

The rearrangement links TRBV7-2 to TRBJ2-1; 11 nucleotides agree with TRBD2. With 2 bases clipped from V and 10 bases from J, the junction kept 7 bases outside the gene matches. From germline, CDR1 is SGHTA and CDR2 FQGNSA. The CDR3 is 15 residues long. CDR3 loop: CASSLSSGGAGEQFF. CDR3 in DNA: TGTGCCAGCAGCTTAAGTAGCGGGGGGGCCGGGGAGCAGTTCTTC.

This chain uses TRBV3-1 (or the pseudogene TRBV3-2) with TRBJ1-1; a weak D match, TRBD1 (6 bases). The CDR3 has 16 residues. CDR1 LGHDT and CDR2 YNNKEL come from the germline V gene (reference sequence). Trimming stripped 3 bases from V and 5 bases from J, with 19 bases between. The CDR3 sequence is CASSQYTGSTFTEAFF. Written as DNA, the CDR3 is TGTGCCAGCAGCCAGTATACAGGGTCTACCTTTACTGAAGCTTTCTTT.

In nucleotides, the CDR3 is TGTGCCAGCAGCGTGAGGGGACAGGGAATCAATGAGCAGTTCTTC. It is translated as CASSVRGQGINEQFF. The rearrangement uses TRBV11-3 and TRBJ2-1; 9 nucleotides agree with TRBD1. CDR1 and CDR2 (germline): SGHNT, YENEEA. The V segment lost 5 bases and the J segment 6 bases; nucleotides outside the gene matches: 8. This CDR3 is 15 amino acids long.

This clone occurred a few times. This chain connects TRBV12-3 or TRBV12-4 to TRBJ1-6, with 8 positions matching TRBD1. The CDR3 is 13 amino acids. With 3 bases clipped from V and 9 bases from J, the junction kept 1 base outside the gene matches. The CDR3 is CASSLDRVSPLHF. The DNA of the CDR3 is TGTGCCAGCAGTTTGGACAGGGTTTCACCCCTCCACTTT.

The chain joins TRBV2 to TRBJ1-1; D remains unclear. This CDR3 comprises 14 residues. V lost 3 bases and J lost 6, with 14 bases in between. The germline V gene has CDR1 SNHLY and CDR2 FYNNEI. The CDR3, as DNA: TGTGCCAGCAGTGAGATCGGAGGGAGGGCTGAAGCTTTCTTT. As protein: CASSEIGGRAEAFF. The full variable domain, with the rest looked up from reference TRBV2 and TRBJ1-1, is EPEVTQTPSHQVTQMGQEVILRCVPISNHLYFYWYRQILGQKVEFLVSFYNNEISEKSEIFDDQFSVERPDGSNFTLKIRSTKLEDSAMYFCASSEIGGRAEAFFGQGTRLTVV.

The chain carries TRBV18 and TRBJ2-2; 7 positions match TRBD2. CDR3 size: 15 residues. CDR1 and CDR2 from the germline V gene are KGHSH and LQKENI. Trimming took 6 bases from V and 1 from J; bases not matched to a gene: 5. CDR3: CASSRTSGNTGELFF. The CDR3 bases are TGTGCCAGCTCCAGGACTAGTGGGAACACCGGGGAGCTGTTTTTT. The full variable domain, in which reference TRBV18 and TRBJ2-2 provide the parts outside the CDR3, is NAGVMQNPRHLVRRRGQEARLRCSPMKGHSHVYWYRQLPEEGLKFMVYLQKENIIDESGMPKERFSAEFPKEGPSILRIQQVVRGDSAAYFCASSRTSGNTGELFFGEGSRLTVL.

The genes are TRBV12-2 and TRBJ1-1. TRBV12-2 is a listed pseudogene. The length of the CDR3 is 14 residues. The CDR3 region is CASRRRGSGTEAFF. CDR3 in DNA: TGTGCAAGTCGTCGGAGGGGTTCCGGCACTGAAGCTTTCTTT.